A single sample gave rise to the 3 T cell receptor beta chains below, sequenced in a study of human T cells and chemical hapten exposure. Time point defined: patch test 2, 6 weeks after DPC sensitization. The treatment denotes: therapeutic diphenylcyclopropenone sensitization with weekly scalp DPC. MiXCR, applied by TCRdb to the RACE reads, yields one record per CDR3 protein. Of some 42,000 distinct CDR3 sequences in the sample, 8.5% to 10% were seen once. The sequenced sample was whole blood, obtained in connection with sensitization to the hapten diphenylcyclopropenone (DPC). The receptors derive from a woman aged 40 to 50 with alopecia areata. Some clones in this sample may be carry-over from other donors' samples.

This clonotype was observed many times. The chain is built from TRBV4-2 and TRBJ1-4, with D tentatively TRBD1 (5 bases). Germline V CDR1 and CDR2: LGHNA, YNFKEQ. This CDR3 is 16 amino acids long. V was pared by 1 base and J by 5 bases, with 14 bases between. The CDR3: CASSQAGEIGNEKLFF. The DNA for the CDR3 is TGTGCCAGCAGCCAAGCGGGGGAGATTGGGAATGAAAAACTGTTTTTT.

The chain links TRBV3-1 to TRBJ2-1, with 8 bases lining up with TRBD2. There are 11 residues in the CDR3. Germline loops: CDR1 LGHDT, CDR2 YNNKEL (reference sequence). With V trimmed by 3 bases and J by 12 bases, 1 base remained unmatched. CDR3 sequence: CASSQAGGQFF. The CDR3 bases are TGTGCCAGCAGCCAGGCGGGGGGGCAGTTCTTC.

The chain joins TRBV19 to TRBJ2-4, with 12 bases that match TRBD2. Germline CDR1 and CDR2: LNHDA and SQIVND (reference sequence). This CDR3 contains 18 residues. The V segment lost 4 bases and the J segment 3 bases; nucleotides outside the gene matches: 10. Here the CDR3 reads CASSKDRTSGAVKNIQYF. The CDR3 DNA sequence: TGTGCCAGTAGTAAAGACCGGACTAGCGGGGCTGTCAAAAACATTCAGTACTTC.